The rows below give T cell receptor beta chains drawn from one sample of a study of cytomegalovirus exposure and HLA in healthy donors. Assay: immunoSEQ multiplex PCR; the TCRdb copy retains only in-frame clones and omits some. The table has some 150,000 clones, roughly 80% seen once. Sequenced material: PBMCs. The receptors were sampled from a woman aged 25 to 39 in good health and CMV-seropositive. Both conserved end residues are part of each CDR3. D genes are given only for firm matches. The size of a clone is reported for some rows only, either as once, few or many, or as a class for expanded clones.

clone size	CDR3 length	J gene	D gene	V gene	CDR3 DNA	CDR3 protein
-	17	TRBJ1-1	-	TRBV28	TGTGCCAGCAGTTTAGTCCCCAATAGTGAGGAGGACACTGAAGCTTTCTTT	CASSLVPNSEEDTEAFF
-	15	TRBJ2-5	TRBD2	TRBV9	TGTGCCAGCAGTAGGCTAGCGGGGGTTGGGGAGACCCAGTACTTC	CASSRLAGVGETQYF
-	15	TRBJ1-6	TRBD1	TRBV28	TGTGCCAGCAGCCCACCGGACAGGGATGATTCACCCCTCCACTTT	CASSPPDRDDSPLHF
-	15	TRBJ1-1	TRBD1	TRBV11-2	TGTGCCAGCAGCCACCGGGACAGCGGATCAACTGAAGCTTTCTTT	CASSHRDSGSTEAFF
-	13	TRBJ2-7	-	TRBV6-5	TGTGCCAGCAGTTACAGACAGGCTTACGAGCAGTACTTC	CASSYRQAYEQYF
-	18	TRBJ2-6	TRBD1	TRBV27	TGTGCCAGCAGTTTACTCAGGGGGATAGTCTCTGGGGCCAACGTCCTGACTTTC	CASSLLRGIVSGANVLTF
-	15	TRBJ2-1	TRBD2	TRBV5-1	TGCGCCAGTATGGTACTAGCGGGGGGAGGCAATGAGCAGTTCTTC	CASMVLAGGGNEQFF
-	14	TRBJ2-5	-	TRBV10-3	TGTGCCATCAGTGAGTCGAGGGCCCAAGAGACCCAGTACTTC	CAISESRAQETQYF
-	12	TRBJ1-2	TRBD1	TRBV29-1	TGCAGCGTTTCGACAGGGGGCTATGGCTACACCTTC	CSVSTGGYGYTF
-	15	TRBJ2-2	-	TRBV5-1	TGCGCCAGCAGCTTGGCAGGGTCGAACACCGGGGAGCTGTTTTTT	CASSLAGSNTGELFF
-	15	TRBJ2-7	-	TRBV7-9	TGTGCCAGCAGCTTAGGCCCCTCCCACGGGTACGAGCAGTACTTC	CASSLGPSHGYEQYF
-	14	TRBJ2-3	TRBD1	TRBV19	TGTGCCAGTAACCGGGACAGGGTGGCAGATACGCAGTATTTT	CASNRDRVADTQYF
-	15	TRBJ1-2	TRBD1	TRBV4-1	TGCGCCAGCAGCCAAGGCAGGGGGCTCGGGTATGGCTACACCTTC	CASSQGRGLGYGYTF
-	17	TRBJ2-5	TRBD2	TRBV2	TGTGCCAGCAGCCCCGGGACCTCTGAAGCGGGAGCGGAGACCCAGTACTTC	CASSPGTSEAGAETQYF
-	14	TRBJ1-4	TRBD1	TRBV5-1	TGCGCCAGCAGCTTAGACAGGGCCAATGAAAAACTGTTTTTT	CASSLDRANEKLFF
-	16	TRBJ2-7	TRBD1	TRBV7-2	TGTGCCAGCAGCGGGTACCGGGACAGGGGCGGCTACGAGCAGTACTTC	CASSGYRDRGGYEQYF
-	14	TRBJ2-7	-	TRBV5-1	TGCGCCAGCAGCTTGGGGACCCTCGGGGACGAGCAGTACTTC	CASSLGTLGDEQYF
-	15	TRBJ1-2	-	TRBV5-1	TGCGCCAGCAGCTTGCCCGGGAGGACTTGGGATGGCTACACCTTC	CASSLPGRTWDGYTF
-	13	TRBJ1-2	TRBD1	TRBV11-2	TGTGCCAGCAGCTGGGACAGTAACTATGGCTACACCTTC	CASSWDSNYGYTF
-	13	TRBJ1-4	-	TRBV2	TGTGCCAGCAGGGCGGGTAAAATAGAAAAACTGTTTTTT	CASRAGKIEKLFF
once	18	TRBJ1-4	TRBD1	TRBV9	TGTGCCAGCAGCGTAGCTACGGGGGACAGCCCAGGGAATGAAAAACTGTTTTTT	CASSVATGDSPGNEKLFF
-	16	TRBJ2-5	TRBD2	TRBV4-2	TGTGCCAGCAGCCAAGTACTAGCGGGAAATCAAGAGACCCAGTACTTC	CASSQVLAGNQETQYF
-	16	TRBJ2-1	TRBD1	TRBV7-6	TGTGCCAGCAGCTTAGGCCACAGGGGGACTTACAATGAGCAGTTCTTC	CASSLGHRGTYNEQFF
-	15	TRBJ1-3	-	TRBV4-1	TGCGCCAGCAGCCAAGGGTGGGGGGCTGGAAACACCATATATTTT	CASSQGWGAGNTIYF
-	15	TRBJ1-3	-	TRBV2	TGTGCCAGCAGTGATTTAGGGGTCTCTGGAAACACCATATATTTT	CASSDLGVSGNTIYF
-	14	TRBJ1-4	-	TRBV5-1	TGCGCCAGCAGCTTAGGGCGGGTTGGGGAAAAACTGTTTTTT	CASSLGRVGEKLFF
-	18	TRBJ2-3	TRBD2	TRBV7-9	TGTGCCAGCAGCCCTTTGGTACCCAGCGGGGGGGCTCAAGATACGCAGTATTTT	CASSPLVPSGGAQDTQYF
-	14	TRBJ2-7	TRBD1	TRBV7-3	TGTGCCAGCAGCTTATCACAGGGGTATGGCGAGCAGTACTTC	CASSLSQGYGEQYF
-	12	TRBJ2-7	TRBD1	TRBV7-2	TGTGCCAGCAGCCGGGGACAGCTTGGGCAGTACTTC	CASSRGQLGQYF
-	14	TRBJ2-7	TRBD1	TRBV9	TGTGCCAGCAGCGCGGGGGACAGGCCCTACGAGCAGTACTTC	CASSAGDRPYEQYF
few	15	TRBJ1-3	TRBD1	TRBV5-1	TGCGCCAGCAGCCCTTACGGGACAGGGGGCACCACCATATATTTT	CASSPYGTGGTTIYF
-	15	TRBJ2-5	TRBD1	TRBV4-2	TGTGCCAGCAGCCAGGGTGACAGGGACCAAGAGACCCAGTACTTC	CASSQGDRDQETQYF
once	17	TRBJ1-2	-	TRBV19	TGTGCCAGTAGTATTAGTAAGACAGCGACCTTCAACTATGGCTACACCTTC	CASSISKTATFNYGYTF
few	14	TRBJ1-6	TRBD1	TRBV19	TGTGCCAGCTCACAGGGGAGGACTAATTCACCCCTCCACTTT	CASSQGRTNSPLHF
few	15	TRBJ1-6	TRBD1	TRBV19	TGTGCCAGTAGTATCCAGACAGGGTGGAATTCACCCCTCCACTTT	CASSIQTGWNSPLHF
-	15	TRBJ1-2	TRBD1	TRBV5-1	TGCGCCAGCAGCTCACAGGGGTTGGGAAACTATGGCTACACCTTC	CASSSQGLGNYGYTF
-	16	TRBJ2-1	TRBD2	TRBV5-1	TGCGCCAGCAGCTTGACACTAGCGGGGGGGCATAATGAGCAGTTCTTC	CASSLTLAGGHNEQFF
-	14	TRBJ2-7	-	TRBV11-2	TGTGCCAGCAGCTCCACAGTAATTACCTACGAGCAGTACTTC	CASSSTVITYEQYF
-	12	TRBJ2-2	TRBD1	TRBV30	TGTGCCTGGAGTGCCTCCGGGACAGGTCGGTTTTTT	CAWSASGTGRFF
-	16	TRBJ1-4	TRBD1	TRBV5-1	TGCGCCAGCAGCTCCGGACAGGGGGCGCTTAATGAAAAACTGTTTTTT	CASSSGQGALNEKLFF
few	16	TRBJ2-2	TRBD2	TRBV5-1	TGCGCCAGCAGCCCGCTCGGGGGGACGAACACCGGGGAGCTGTTTTTT	CASSPLGGTNTGELFF
once	16	TRBJ1-2	TRBD1	TRBV10-3	TGTGCCATCAGTGAGTACCGACAGGGCGTTTGGTATGGCTACACCTTC	CAISEYRQGVWYGYTF
-	17	TRBJ1-6	-	TRBV7-9	TGTGCCAGCAGCTTCTACTACGGGAGCTCCTATAATTCACCCCTCCACTTT	CASSFYYGSSYNSPLHF
-	15	TRBJ2-3	-	TRBV5-1	TGCGCCAGCAGCTCCAAGCTGGGGGGAACAGATACGCAGTATTTT	CASSSKLGGTDTQYF
-	13	TRBJ1-1	-	TRBV19	TGTGCCAGTAGGCACAGGATCTACACTGAAGCTTTCTTT	CASRHRIYTEAFF
-	18	TRBJ2-3	TRBD1	TRBV7-8	TGTGCCAGCACCGGCGAAACAGGGGTTTTCCATGGGACAGATACGCAGTATTTT	CASTGETGVFHGTDTQYF